One and the same sample provided the 28 T cell receptor beta chains below, sequenced in a study of radiotherapy plus CTLA-4 blockade in lung cancer. The data were produced by immunoSEQ multiplex PCR, yet TCRdb's version contains in-frame clones alone and is incomplete. The data show around 80,000 clones, with less than 85% seen just once and 9.9% held by the top ten. The sample here was peripheral blood, taken from a patient treated with radiotherapy plus ipilimumab. All receptors derive from a human donor with non-small cell lung cancer whose response to radiotherapy plus ipilimumab could not be evaluated.

The chain couples TRBV6-5 to TRBJ1-1, with TRBD1 matching over 12 bases. Losses at the gene ends were 2 bases for V and 1 base for J; bases not matched to a gene: 2. CDR1 and CDR2 (germline): MNHEY, SVGAGI. CDR3 length equals 16 residues. CDR3 sequence: CASSYGGQGANTEAFF. As DNA, the CDR3 is TGTGCCAGCAGTTACGGGGGACAGGGGGCGAACACTGAAGCTTTCTTT.

This sequence joins TRBV21-1 and TRBJ2-5; TRBD2 reflects the table's D call only, with no check against the DNA. TRBV21-1 is a pseudogene segment. CDR3 size: 16 residues. CDR3 DNA sequence: TGTGCCAGCAGCAAAGAAGCTAGTAGCGTCCGGGGGACCCAGTACTTC. Translation gives CASSKEASSVRGTQYF.

In this sample, this clone turned up once. The chain couples TRBV2 to TRBJ2-1, with D perhaps matching TRBD2 (6 bases). Trimming cost V 4 bases and J 10 bases, with 14 bases left between them. The length of the CDR3 is 13 residues. CDR1 and CDR2 (germline): SNHLY, FYNNEI. In DNA, the CDR3 is TGTGCCAGCAGTGCCGGACTACGTCGGGAGCAGTTCTTC. Translated, it gives CASSAGLRREQFF.

The rearrangement links TRBV30 to TRBJ1-1; D gene uncertain. V was pared by 0 bases and J by 0 bases, with 11 bases between. Germline CDR1 GTSNPN, CDR2 SVGIG (reference sequence). This CDR3 region has 15 residues. CDR3 sequence reads: CAWSVHGGMNTEAFF. The CDR3 region has the DNA TGTGCCTGGAGTGTACATGGAGGGATGAACACTGAAGCTTTCTTT.

This rearrangement joins TRBV11-3 to TRBJ1-3, with D perhaps TRBD1 (6 bases). Germline V gene lookup returns CDR1 SGHNT and CDR2 YENEEA. The CDR3 loop spans 15 amino acids. Trimming took off 3 bases at V and 3 bases at J, with 12 bases between the two ends. The CDR3 spells CASSFRQASGNTIYF. DNA of the CDR3: TGTGCCAGCAGCTTCCGACAGGCGAGTGGAAACACCATATATTTT.

This rearrangement joins TRBV5-1 to TRBJ1-1; D unresolved. The CDR3 sequence is 12 residues long. Trimming removed 5 bases from V and 1 base from J, with 6 bases in between. The V gene's germline CDR1 is SGHRS and CDR2 YFSETQ. For the CDR3, the DNA is TGCGCCAGCAGTGCACAGAACACTGAAGCTTTCTTT. As protein: CASSAQNTEAFF.

The chain links TRBV21-1 to TRBJ1-1. TRBV21-1 constitutes a pseudogene. There are 14 residues in the CDR3. The DNA of the CDR3 is TGTGCCAGCAGCAACCGGTTGATGAACACTGAAGCTTTCTTT. It is translated as CASSNRLMNTEAFF.

The rearrangement joins TRBV30 to TRBJ1-4; D call uncertain. The V gene lost 1 base and the J gene lost 3 bases, with 9 bases spanning the gap. This CDR3 has 14 residues. The germline gives CDR1 GTSNPN, CDR2 SVGIG (reference sequence). The DNA for the CDR3 is TGTGCCTGGAGTGGGGCAGCTTCTAATGAAAAACTGTTTTTT. It encodes CAWSGAASNEKLFF. Drawing the rest from reference TRBV30 and TRBJ1-4, the complete variable domain is SQTIHQWPATLVQPVGSPLSLECTVEGTSNPNLYWYRQAAGRGLQLLFYSVGIGQISSEVPQNLSASRPQDRQFILSSKKLLLSDSGFYLCAWSGAASNEKLFFGSGTQLSVL.

V usage is TRBV4-3 and J usage is TRBJ2-7; 11 positions match TRBD2. With 1 base clipped from V and 1 base from J, the junction kept 9 bases outside the gene matches. Germline V gene sequence: CDR1 LGHNA, CDR2 YSLEER. CDR3 length: 18 residues. The CDR3 region is CASSQGFRGLAESYEQYF. The CDR3 DNA reads as TGCGCCAGCAGCCAAGGTTTCCGGGGACTAGCGGAGTCCTACGAGCAGTACTTC.

The chain combines TRBV6-1 with TRBJ2-7; D is possibly TRBD1 (6 bases). CDR3 size: 13 residues. Trimming took 2 bases from V and 7 from J, leaving 12 bases between them. The germline CDR1 and CDR2 sequences are MNHNS and SASEGT. CDR3 region: CASSETGPWEQYF. The CDR3 nucleotides read TGTGCCAGCAGTGAAACAGGGCCGTGGGAGCAGTACTTC.

This clone was recorded a few times. The chain carries TRBV19 and TRBJ2-1, with 8 nucleotides matching TRBD2. This CDR3 has 13 amino acids. Losses at the gene ends were 7 bases for V and 8 bases for J; bases not matched to a gene: 7. CDR1 and CDR2 (germline): LNHDA, SQIVND (reference sequence). This CDR3 reads CASTGGARDEQFF. DNA of the CDR3: TGTGCCAGTACCGGGGGGGCCAGGGATGAGCAGTTCTTC.

Only one count was recorded for this clone. The chain joins TRBV7-2 to TRBJ2-2; 10 nucleotides match TRBD1. Germline V gene sequence: CDR1 SGHTA, CDR2 FQGNSA. V dropped 4 bases and J dropped 5; count of bases not matched to a gene: 4. CDR3 length: 15 residues. CDR3 bases: TGTGCCAGCAGCTCCCGGGACAGGGGTACCGGGGAGCTGTTTTTT. This translates into CASSSRDRGTGELFF.

The chain is built from TRBV6-5 and TRBJ1-2; 7 bases align to TRBD1. V lost 6 bases to trimming and J lost 2 bases; unmatched junction nucleotides: 9. There are 15 residues in the CDR3. Germline V gene sequence: CDR1 MNHEY, CDR2 SVGAGI. In DNA, the CDR3 is TGTGCCAGCAGCCCACACGGACAGGCGAACTATGGCTACACCTTC. Translated, it gives CASSPHGQANYGYTF.

The chain couples TRBV7-9 to TRBJ2-7, with 10 bases matching TRBD1. The CDR3 is 15 amino acids. Per germline, CDR1 SEHNR and CDR2 FQNEAQ (reference sequence). Trimming at V came to 5 bases and at J to 1 base, leaving 5 bases not matched to a gene. The CDR3 region is CASSTPGQGSYEQYF. DNA for the CDR3: TGTGCCAGCAGCACACCGGGACAGGGGTCCTACGAGCAGTACTTC.

This chain connects TRBV2 to TRBJ2-6; no reliable D call. This CDR3 has 17 amino acids. The germline V gene encodes CDR1 SNHLY and CDR2 FYNNEI. V dropped 1 base and J dropped 1 base, with 11 bases sitting between them. The DNA for the CDR3 is TGTGCCAGCAGTGAAGATCCGTACCTATCTGGGGCCAACGTCCTGACTTTC. This encodes CASSEDPYLSGANVLTF. Based on the CDR3 plus reference TRBV2 and TRBJ2-6, the full variable domain is EPEVTQTPSHQVTQMGQEVILRCVPISNHLYFYWYRQILGQKVEFLVSFYNNEISEKSEIFDDQFSVERPDGSNFTLKIRSTKLEDSAMYFCASSEDPYLSGANVLTFGAGSRLTVL.

V is TRBV5-1 and J is TRBJ2-1, with D uncertain. Germline CDR1 is SGHRS and CDR2 is YFSETQ. This CDR3 has 14 amino acids. V dropped 4 bases and J dropped 2 bases, with 10 bases sitting between them. CDR3 sequence: CASSPDSTYNEQFF. Written as DNA, the CDR3 is TGCGCCAGCAGCCCAGACTCTACCTACAATGAGCAGTTCTTC.

The V gene is TRBV9, the J gene TRBJ2-5, with a weak D call TRBD2 (6 bases). The assigned J gene may be wrong: the sequence end matches TRBJ2-7 better. This CDR3 contains 14 residues. From germline, CDR1 is SGDLS and CDR2 YYNGEE. The CDR3 region has the DNA TGTGCCAGCAGCCCGCGGACTACACCCTACGAGCAGTACTTC. Its protein product is CASSPRTTPYEQYF.

The genes are TRBV30 and TRBJ1-1; 8 bases fit TRBD1. V trimming: 8 bases; J trimming: 1 base; junction bases outside the gene matches: 6. The CDR3 consists of 13 residues. The germline gives CDR1 GTSNPN, CDR2 SVGIG (reference sequence). The CDR3 sequence: CARYDRGNTEAFF. CDR3 nucleotides: TGTGCCCGATACGACAGGGGGAACACTGAAGCTTTCTTT.

As DNA, the CDR3 is TGTGCCAGCAGCACGCAATTCGGGGGGGGTAGAGATACGCAGTATTTT. Protein: CASSTQFGGGRDTQYF. This chain connects TRBV9 to TRBJ2-3, with 8 bases matching TRBD2. The CDR3 loop spans 16 amino acids. V shed 4 bases and J 5 bases; nucleotides not matched to a gene: 12. In germline, CDR1 is SGDLS, CDR2 YYNGEE.

This clone was counted only a few times. The chain recombines TRBV11-3 with TRBJ1-1, with D unresolved. This CDR3 is 13 amino acids long. V gave up 7 bases and J gave up 1 base, with 10 bases separating them. Looked up from germline, CDR1 is SGHNT and CDR2 is YENEEA. The CDR3 loop is CASTIDGNTEAFF. The CDR3 DNA follows: TGTGCCAGCACCATAGACGGGAACACTGAAGCTTTCTTT. The full variable domain, its missing parts supplied by reference TRBV11-3 and TRBJ1-1, is EAGVVQSPRYKIIEKKQPVAFWCNPISGHNTLYWYLQNLGQGPELLIRYENEEAVDDSQLPKDRFSAERLKGVDSTLKIQPAELGDSAVYLCASTIDGNTEAFFGQGTRLTVV.

V and J are TRBV9 and TRBJ2-2; D unresolved. Trimming shortened V by 0 bases and J by 9 bases, and 3 bases separated the two germline ends. The germline gives CDR1 SGDLS, CDR2 YYNGEE. The length of the CDR3 is 11 residues. The CDR3 nucleotides are TGTGCCAGCAGCGTAGCTAGGGAGCTGTTTTTT. The encoded protein is CASSVARELFF.

V is TRBV2 and J is TRBJ2-7; 8 bases agree with TRBD1. Germline loops: CDR1 SNHLY, CDR2 FYNNEI. CDR3 length equals 15 residues. Trimming took 6 bases from V and 5 from J; bases not matched to a gene: 12. CDR3 in DNA: TGTGCCAGCAGCCCGCGACAGGGGACCCCTGACGAGCAGTACTTC. It is translated as CASSPRQGTPDEQYF.

The rearrangement links TRBV28 to TRBJ2-3, with TRBD2 matching over 11 bases. Germline V lookup: CDR1 MDHEN, CDR2 SYDVKM. The CDR3 is 20 residues long. The junction had 18 bases not matched to a gene; V was cut back by 3 bases and J by 4 bases. Written as DNA, the CDR3 is TGTGCCAGCAGTTTTTTGTGGCGAACTAGCGGGGGCCTGCCCGCAGATACGCAGTATTTT. Translating gives CASSFLWRTSGGLPADTQYF.

The chain recombines TRBV27 with TRBJ2-5; D ambiguous. The germline V gene has CDR1 MNHEY and CDR2 SMNVEV (reference sequence). CDR3 length equals 15 residues. V was pared by 4 bases and J by 3 bases, with 15 bases between. CDR3: CASSSLIEAKETQYF. For the CDR3, the DNA is TGTGCCAGCAGTTCTTTGATAGAAGCCAAAGAGACCCAGTACTTC.

The V call is TRBV18, the J call TRBJ2-2, with 11 bases matching TRBD1. CDR1 is KGHSH, CDR2 LQKENI, per germline. The J segment lost 4 bases and the V segment lost 3 bases, leaving 1 base of the junction unmatched. The CDR3 consists of 15 residues. CDR3 coding DNA: TGTGCCAGCTCACCGGGACAGGGGGGCACCGGGGAGCTGTTTTTT. The encoded protein is CASSPGQGGTGELFF.

The chain couples TRBV19 to TRBJ2-2; 8 bases align to TRBD1. V lost 5 bases and J lost 8; bases outside the gene matches: 7. Per the germline V gene, CDR1 is LNHDA and CDR2 is SQIVND (reference sequence). The CDR3 has 14 residues. The CDR3 coding sequence is TGTGCCAGTAGTGTGGACAGGGCTAGGGGGGAGCTGTTTTTT. Amino acids: CASSVDRARGELFF.

In DNA, the CDR3 is TGTGCCAGCAGCTTGGAGGGGGCCGGGACTAATGAAAAACTGTTTTTT. Amino acids: CASSLEGAGTNEKLFF. This chain links TRBV11-2 with TRBJ1-4, with TRBD1 matching 7 bases. This CDR3 has 16 amino acids. Trimming removed 3 bases from V and 2 bases from J; junction bases left unmatched: 6. Germline values: CDR1 SGHAT, CDR2 FQNNGV.

The V and J genes are TRBV30 and TRBJ2-3; 10 bases fit TRBD1. CDR3 length: 16 amino acids. Germline loops: CDR1 GTSNPN, CDR2 SVGIG (reference sequence). V shed 2 bases and J 1 base; nucleotides not matched to a gene: 6. The CDR3 nucleotides are TGTGCCTGGAGTCCCCGGGGGACAGGGGGCACAGATACGCAGTATTTT. Protein product: CAWSPRGTGGTDTQYF.